Here is one T cell receptor beta chain with its context. Its antigen is not known. These data originate in a study of cytomegalovirus exposure and HLA in healthy donors. Broader study findings: It was shown in a later analysis that HLA-associated TCR beta chains were more clonally expanded than other, equally common chains.

The PCR had 60 Vbeta and 13 Jbeta primers. Profiling relied on immunoSEQ multiplex PCR, and the TCRdb table lists in-frame clones only, not all of them. Found here are 130,000 to 150,000 clones, just under 80% of them singletons; the top ten hold approximately 2%. Sequenced: PBMCs. The clonotype comes from a man aged 25 to 40 in good health and CMV-seronegative.

The CDR3 region is CASSERPPGRQGLTNEKLFF. The CDR3 coding sequence is TGTGCCAGCAGTGAAAGGCCTCCCGGGAGACAGGGACTGACTAATGAAAAACTGTTTTTT. V usage is TRBV2 and J usage is TRBJ1-4, with 7 bases aligning to TRBD1. V lost 2 bases to trimming and J lost 2 bases; unmatched junction nucleotides: 17. Germline CDR1 is SNHLY and CDR2 is FYNNEI. The CDR3 spans 20 residues.